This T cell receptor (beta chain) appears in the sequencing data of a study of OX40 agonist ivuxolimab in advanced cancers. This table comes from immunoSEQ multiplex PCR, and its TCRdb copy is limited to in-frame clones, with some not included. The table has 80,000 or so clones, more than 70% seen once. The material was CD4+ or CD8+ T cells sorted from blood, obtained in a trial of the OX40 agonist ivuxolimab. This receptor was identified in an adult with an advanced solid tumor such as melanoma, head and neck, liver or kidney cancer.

The CDR3 nucleotides read TGCGCCAGCAGCCTACTAGCGGGAGATACGCAGTATTTT. The encoded protein is CASSLLAGDTQYF. The rearrangement joins TRBV5-1 to TRBJ2-3; 9 positions match TRBD2. The CDR3 runs to 13 residues. Germline CDR1 reads SGHRS; CDR2 reads YFSETQ. V lost 4 bases and J lost 5; bases outside the gene matches: 2.